The rows below give T cell receptor beta chains drawn from one sample of a study of OX40 agonist ivuxolimab in advanced cancers. The protocol was immunoSEQ multiplex PCR, while the TCRdb copy is restricted to in-frame clones and leaves out a portion. The table lists roughly 34,000 clones, roughly 80% of them singletons. Sequenced here: CD4+ or CD8+ T cells sorted from blood, sampled in a trial of the OX40 agonist ivuxolimab. Receptors originate from an adult with an advanced solid tumor such as melanoma, head and neck, liver or kidney cancer. The CDR3 runs from the conserved cysteine through the conserved F or W. D genes are given only for firm matches. Clone size appears in some rows only: once, few, many, or a class for an expanded clone.

DNA: TGCGCCAGCAGTCCGACAGGGGTCGCCTACAATGAGCAGTTCTTC
CDR3: CASSPTGVAYNEQFF
V: TRBV4-1
D: TRBD1
J: TRBJ2-1
size: .

DNA: TGCAGCGTTGAATCCCTCTATGGCTACACCTTC
CDR3: CSVESLYGYTF
V: TRBV29-1
D: .
J: TRBJ1-2
size: few

DNA: TGTGCCAGCAGTTACAACCCCGGGACAGAAGAGACCCAGTACTTC
CDR3: CASSYNPGTEETQYF
V: TRBV6-5
D: TRBD1
J: TRBJ2-5
size: .

DNA: TGTGCCAGCAGCCCGTGGGACATGGCTACAATTAATGAGCAGTTCTTC
CDR3: CASSPWDMATINEQFF
V: TRBV7-9
D: .
J: TRBJ2-1
size: .

DNA: TGTGCCAGCAGTTTGACAGGGATGAACACTGAAGCTTTCTTT
CDR3: CASSLTGMNTEAFF
V: TRBV6-5
D: TRBD1
J: TRBJ1-1
size: medium-sized

DNA: TGTGCCTGGAGTGGAGGGGGAACACGGCCCCAGCATTTT
CDR3: CAWSGGGTRPQHF
V: TRBV30
D: .
J: TRBJ1-5
size: .

DNA: TGTGCCAGCATTGTTGACGAGAACACCGGGGAGCTGTTTTTT
CDR3: CASIVDENTGELFF
V: TRBV6-6
D: .
J: TRBJ2-2
size: .

DNA: TGTGCTAGCGATGACAGTGGAAATGAGCAGTTCTTC
CDR3: CASDDSGNEQFF
V: TRBV28
D: .
J: TRBJ2-1
size: .

DNA: TGTGCCAGCAGCTTCCGACAGGGCGGGGACCTCCACTTT
CDR3: CASSFRQGGDLHF
V: TRBV7-7
D: TRBD1
J: TRBJ1-6
size: once

DNA: TGTGCCTGGAGTGTCCCAGGGGCCAAAAACATTCAGTACTTC
CDR3: CAWSVPGAKNIQYF
V: TRBV30
D: .
J: TRBJ2-4
size: .

DNA: TGTGCCTGGGGGACAGGGGGAGGTGATGGCTACACCTTC
CDR3: CAWGTGGGDGYTF
V: TRBV30
D: TRBD1
J: TRBJ1-2
size: .

DNA: TGCGCCAGCAGCCAACAATGGACCTATAATTCACCCCTCCACTTT
CDR3: CASSQQWTYNSPLHF
V: TRBV4-1
D: .
J: TRBJ1-6
size: once

DNA: TGTGCCAGCAGCCAAGGGCCGCCGATCATCACAGATACGCAGTATTTT
CDR3: CASSQGPPIITDTQYF
V: TRBV14
D: .
J: TRBJ2-3
size: .

DNA: TGTGCCAGCAGTGAATGGACGGGCACCGGGGAGCTGTTTTTT
CDR3: CASSEWTGTGELFF
V: TRBV25-1
D: .
J: TRBJ2-2
size: once

DNA: TGTGCCAGCAGCCAAGCACCTACCAGGAGTAGCACAGATACGCAGTATTTT
CDR3: CASSQAPTRSSTDTQYF
V: TRBV9
D: .
J: TRBJ2-3
size: once

DNA: TGTGCCAGCGGGACTAGCATATTAAAAGATACGCAGTATTTT
CDR3: CASGTSILKDTQYF
V: TRBV2
D: TRBD2
J: TRBJ2-3
size: .

DNA: TGTGCCAGTAGTCCCGGGACAGGACCCTTCTACGAGCAGTACTTC
CDR3: CASSPGTGPFYEQYF
V: TRBV19
D: TRBD1
J: TRBJ2-7
size: few

DNA: TGCGCCAGCAGCCAAGCCGGGCCGGGGGAGGCCGAGCAGTACTTC
CDR3: CASSQAGPGEAEQYF
V: TRBV4-1
D: .
J: TRBJ2-7
size: .

DNA: TGTGCCAGCAGCAAAGGGGAGGGAGCGAGACCCTACGAGCAGTACTTC
CDR3: CASSKGEGARPYEQYF
V: TRBV21-1
D: .
J: TRBJ2-7
size: .

DNA: TGTGCCAGTAGTATTCTAGGTGAGGGTCCGTACCAAGAGACCCAGTACTTC
CDR3: CASSILGEGPYQETQYF
V: TRBV19
D: .
J: TRBJ2-5
size: .

DNA: TGTGCCAGCAGTCTCAGGGGGAACACTGAAGCTTTCTTT
CDR3: CASSLRGNTEAFF
V: TRBV27
D: .
J: TRBJ1-1
size: .

DNA: TGTGCCACCAGCAGAGCCGGGGGAGATACGCAGTATTTT
CDR3: CATSRAGGDTQYF
V: TRBV15
D: .
J: TRBJ2-3
size: .

DNA: TGTGCCTATGTAAATACCTACGAGCAGTACTTC
CDR3: CAYVNTYEQYF
V: TRBV30
D: .
J: TRBJ2-7
size: .

DNA: TGTGCCTGGAGGTTCAGATGGGGGGGGCCCTACGAGCAGTACTTC
CDR3: CAWRFRWGGPYEQYF
V: TRBV30
D: .
J: TRBJ2-7
size: .

DNA: TGTGCCAGCAGTGAACCCACAGGAGTCACTGAAGCTTTCTTT
CDR3: CASSEPTGVTEAFF
V: TRBV28
D: .
J: TRBJ1-1
size: medium-sized

DNA: TGTGCCAGCAGTACAACAGGGGTGGGAACTGAAGCTTTCTTT
CDR3: CASSTTGVGTEAFF
V: TRBV27
D: TRBD1
J: TRBJ1-1
size: .

DNA: TGCAGCGTTGAACAGGTTACAGATACGCAGTATTTT
CDR3: CSVEQVTDTQYF
V: TRBV29-1
D: .
J: TRBJ2-3
size: .

DNA: TGTGCCAGCAGCCTAAGCCGGGCCTTTCGTTTAAATGAAAAACTGTTTTTT
CDR3: CASSLSRAFRLNEKLFF
V: TRBV5-8
D: .
J: TRBJ1-4
size: once

DNA: TGCGCCAGCAGCTTTGACGCAGGGGCCATCCAAGAGACCCAGTACTTC
CDR3: CASSFDAGAIQETQYF
V: TRBV5-1
D: .
J: TRBJ2-5
size: .

DNA: TGTGCCAGCAGTGGGCGGGGCAGGCGTCAAGAGACCCAGTACTTC
CDR3: CASSGRGRRQETQYF
V: TRBV2
D: .
J: TRBJ2-5
size: .

DNA: TGTGCCAGCAGTTACTCGACATCCCGGCGCACAGATACGCAGTATTTT
CDR3: CASSYSTSRRTDTQYF
V: TRBV6-5
D: .
J: TRBJ2-3
size: .

DNA: TGTGCCAGCAGCGTAGGCACTAGCGCAACCTACGAGCAGTACTTC
CDR3: CASSVGTSATYEQYF
V: TRBV9
D: TRBD2
J: TRBJ2-7
size: few

DNA: TGTGCCAGCAGTGAAGGAGGGGTTTTGTATGGCTACACCTTC
CDR3: CASSEGGVLYGYTF
V: TRBV6-1
D: .
J: TRBJ1-2
size: .

DNA: TGTGCCAGCAGTGAACGTGGACACTCCTACAATGAGCAGTTCTTC
CDR3: CASSERGHSYNEQFF
V: TRBV6-1
D: .
J: TRBJ2-1
size: few

DNA: TGCGCCAGCAGTGACCTCTACTGGACAGAACCAGTCTCTGGGGCCAACGTCCTGACTTTC
CDR3: CASSDLYWTEPVSGANVLTF
V: TRBV10-1
D: .
J: TRBJ2-6
size: .

DNA: TGTGCCAGCAGCTTAGCGACTGGGACAGGGCTCTCGGAGCAGTACTTC
CDR3: CASSLATGTGLSEQYF
V: TRBV7-9
D: TRBD1
J: TRBJ2-7
size: .

DNA: TGCGCCAGCAGCCAAGTAGCTAGCGGGGGATTTACCGGGGAGCTGTTTTTT
CDR3: CASSQVASGGFTGELFF
V: TRBV4-3
D: TRBD2
J: TRBJ2-2
size: .

DNA: TGTGCCAGCAGCACAGGGGACAGCTACAATGAGCAGTTCTTC
CDR3: CASSTGDSYNEQFF
V: TRBV7-9
D: TRBD1
J: TRBJ2-1
size: .

DNA: TGCGCCAGCAGCCCTGGAGGGGGGGGCACAGATACGCAGTATTTT
CDR3: CASSPGGGGTDTQYF
V: TRBV4-3
D: .
J: TRBJ2-3
size: .